What follows is one TCR beta chain and its context. Its antigen remains unidentified. This CDR3 has 12 amino acids. Trimming cost V 3 bases and J 4 bases, with 7 bases left between them. Germline V gives CDR1 MDHEN, CDR2 SYDVKM. The data belong to a study of cytomegalovirus exposure and HLA in healthy donors. Study-wide findings and caveats: Indistinguishable V segments, including TRBV6-2 and TRBV6-3, were excluded. CMV serostatus was the sole immune exposure information available. Certain sequence variants were highly shared and formed a cluster, and this cluster was likely a sequencing artifact.

PCR amplification relied on 60 Vbeta primers (plus 13 Jbeta primers). Per the authors' pipeline: Approximately 87 million unique TCR beta chains, some 11 million shared, were counted in a later analysis. Sequencing was performed with immunoSEQ multiplex PCR; in TCRdb, only in-frame clones are kept and a portion is missing. V, J and clone size are those of that table, while D and trimming were read from the DNA. This sample has approximately 86,000 clones, with about 71% found just once. This TCR was sampled from a man aged 55 to 70 in good health and CMV-seronegative. The sample was PBMCs. The chain is built from TRBV28 and TRBJ2-7; D unresolved. The chain's CDR3 is CASSFPNYEQYF. In DNA, the CDR3 is TGTGCCAGCAGTTTTCCCAATTACGAGCAGTACTTC.